The 7 T cell receptor beta chains below all came from one sample that was sequenced in a study of shared clonotypes between healthy human individuals. Selected positively for CCR7 and CD45RO-negative, naive CD8 cells excluded terminally differentiated effector memory CD45RA+ cells. The repertoire was sequenced with immunoSEQ multiplex PCR; TCRdb's copy has only in-frame clones and lacks some. Of roughly 2.1 million clones in the sample, approximately 94% were seen once. The sample taken for sequencing was naive CD8+ T cells from PBMCs. The receptor set was obtained from a man in his late teens or twenties in good health. Some clones in this sample may be carry-over from other donors' samples.

The chain has TRBV27 and TRBJ2-2; 8 bases agree with TRBD2. After removal of 2 bases from V and 6 bases from J, the junction contained 8 bases not matched to a gene. The CDR3 has 16 residues. Germline V lookup: CDR1 MNHEY, CDR2 SMNVEV (reference sequence). This CDR3 is CASSLRGTGGPGELFF. The CDR3, as DNA: TGTGCCAGCAGTTTACGCGGGACGGGAGGGCCCGGGGAGCTGTTTTTT.

This chain uses TRBV7-8 with TRBJ2-7, with D perhaps matching TRBD2 (6 bases). V was cut by 5 bases and J by 6 bases, with 20 bases left in between. CDR1 and CDR2 from the germline V gene are SGHVS and FQNEAQ. The CDR3 is made up of 15 amino acids. CDR3 protein: CASSRKVGGSGEQYF. The CDR3 nucleotides read TGTGCCAGCAGCCGGAAAGTGGGGGGTTCGGGCGAGCAGTACTTC.

The chain couples TRBV4-3 to TRBJ2-3, with D possibly matching TRBD2 (6 bases). Trimming pared 1 base from V and 2 bases from J, leaving 13 bases between. Germline CDR1 is LGHNA and CDR2 is YSLEER. The CDR3 length is 16 residues. CDR3 amino acids: CASSQVAGRPTDTQYF. In DNA, the CDR3 is TGCGCCAGCAGCCAAGTGGCGGGACGGCCCACAGATACGCAGTATTTT.

The rearrangement uses TRBV27 and TRBJ2-1, with 7 bases aligning to TRBD1. The V and J ends lost 5 bases and 0 bases, in that order; junction bases with no gene match: 4. The CDR3 is made up of 15 amino acids. Per germline, CDR1 MNHEY and CDR2 SMNVEV (reference sequence). In DNA, the CDR3 is TGTGCCAGCAGTCGACAGGGTAACTCCTACAATGAGCAGTTCTTC. Translating it yields CASSRQGNSYNEQFF.

The gene calls are TRBV7-2 and TRBJ2-5; 7 positions agree with TRBD1. Losses at the gene ends were 5 bases for V and 5 bases for J; bases not matched to a gene: 8. Looked up from germline, CDR1 is SGHTA and CDR2 is FQGNSA. The CDR3 is 14 amino acids. Here the CDR3 reads CASSTWDRGETQYF. CDR3 nucleotides: TGTGCCAGCAGCACTTGGGACAGAGGGGAGACCCAGTACTTC.

As concerns this clone: Within the sample, other DNA sequences also encode this same CDR3. This chain joins TRBV9 and TRBJ1-2, with TRBD1 matching 8 bases. V shed 4 bases, J shed 2 bases, and the junction held 4 bases outside the gene matches. The CDR3 is made up of 14 amino acids. The germline CDR1 and CDR2 sequences are SGDLS and YYNGEE. DNA for the CDR3: TGTGCCAGCAGCCTCGGACAGGGAAACTATGGCTACACCTTC. The encoded protein is CASSLGQGNYGYTF.

The chain has TRBV15 and TRBJ2-2, with D perhaps matching TRBD1 or TRBD2 (6 bases each). CDR3 length: 16 amino acids. Germline CDR1 and CDR2: LNHNV and YYDKDF (reference sequence). The V gene lost 3 bases and the J gene lost 1 base, with 12 bases spanning the gap. The CDR3 region is CATSSRGLENTGELFF. CDR3 bases: TGTGCCACCAGCAGCCGGGGGCTAGAGAACACCGGGGAGCTGTTTTTT.